This TCR beta chain was observed in a study of human T cells and chemical hapten exposure. A note on this clonotype: Antigen: not known.

TCRdb called the RACE reads again in MiXCR, with one record for every CDR3 protein. The sample records around 130,000 distinct CDR3 sequences, 11% being singletons. Stated time point: patch test 3, about 24 weeks after DPC sensitization. Stated treatment: therapeutic diphenylcyclopropenone sensitization with weekly scalp DPC. RNA extraction used unfractionated whole blood as the source of total RNA. V lost 5 bases, J lost 3 bases, and 17 bases lay in between. Germline V lookup: CDR1 MDHEN, CDR2 SYDVKM. The CDR3 is 15 amino acids. The study's findings and limits: Expanded TCRs formed significantly more large CDR3 similarity clusters than controls. High-frequency TCRs, those above 1 in 1000, stayed the same after DPC sensitization. Expanded TCR counts at PT1 went up together with patch test score, a positive correlation.

The gene calls are TRBV28 and TRBJ2-7; D gene ambiguous. The sequences come from whole blood, collected in connection with sensitization to the hapten diphenylcyclopropenone (DPC). This TCR came from a woman aged 50 to 65 with alopecia areata. Some clones in this sample may be carry-over from other donors' samples. In DNA form, the CDR3 reads TGTGCCAGCAGTACCCCTCAAATTTTAGTCTACGAGCAGTACTTC. It codes for CASSTPQILVYEQYF.